The subject of this entry is one T cell receptor beta chain. This specimen comes from a study of blood T cell repertoires in COVID-19. Study-level background: Samples representing acute and convalescent COVID-19 were sourced from the United States, Italy and Spain. Sample material is recorded as cDNA or gDNA derived from T cells, B-cell-depleted T cells, or PBMCs.

Followed longitudinally, the Seattle patients had been enrolled during active infection. Per the original methods: Reference gene primer amplification gave estimated nucleated cell counts. Sequenced by immunoSEQ multiplex PCR; TCRdb stores in-frame clones only, minus some. That table supplies the V and J calls and clone size; D and trimming were determined from the DNA. The repertoire has over 450,000 clones, about 88% of them found once; the top ten carry under 8.5%. Material for sequencing was peripheral blood. This sequence originates from a woman in her fifties or sixties with COVID-19, enrolled during active disease.

The CDR3 here is CASSEAAEGNTEAFF. The CDR3 DNA reads as TGTGCCAGCAGTGAAGCAGCGGAGGGGAACACTGAAGCTTTCTTT. This chain connects TRBV2 to TRBJ1-1, with D unclear. This CDR3 comprises 15 residues. Trimming shortened V by 0 bases and J by 1 base, and 9 bases separated the two germline ends. In germline, CDR1 is SNHLY, CDR2 FYNNEI.